A single sample gave rise to the 12 T cell receptor beta chains below, sequenced in a study of blood T cell repertoires in COVID-19. Clones were sequenced by immunoSEQ multiplex PCR, and TCRdb holds only the in-frame ones, with some missing. The sample lists about 91,000 clones, 82% occurring once. The sequencing input was peripheral blood. The receptor source for this set is a man aged 45-65 years with active or convalescent COVID-19.

The V call is TRBV3-1 (or the pseudogene TRBV3-2), the J call TRBJ1-2; 7 nucleotides match TRBD1. This CDR3 is built from 13 residues. Per germline, CDR1 LGHDT and CDR2 YNNKEL (reference sequence). The junction had 7 bases not matched to a gene; V was cut back by 4 bases and J by 8 bases. CDR3 DNA: TGTGCCAGCAGCCCCCAGGGGGTTATGGGCTACACCTTC. This sequence encodes CASSPQGVMGYTF.

The V call is TRBV28, the J call TRBJ1-5, with 7 bases matching TRBD1. This CDR3 has 15 residues. Looked up from germline, CDR1 is MDHEN and CDR2 is SYDVKM. V was pared by 6 bases and J by 2 bases, with 7 bases of the junction left unmatched. CDR3 nucleotide sequence: TGTGCCAGCAGACTACAGGGGTGGGGCAATCAGCCCCAGCATTTT. Its translation: CASRLQGWGNQPQHF.

The V gene is TRBV5-6, the J gene TRBJ2-2; TRBD1 matches 9 bases. This CDR3 has 15 amino acids. Germline V gene data show CDR1 as SGHDT and CDR2 as YYEEEE. Losses at the gene ends were 1 base for V and 5 bases for J; bases not matched to a gene: 3. CDR3 bases: TGTGCCAGCAGCTTGTACGACAGGGGGACCGGGGAGCTGTTTTTT. Amino acids: CASSLYDRGTGELFF.

On this clone itself: Other nucleotide sequences from this sample produce the same CDR3. This sequence joins TRBV11-2 and TRBJ2-5; D is unresolved. The CDR3 runs 13 residues. The germline V gene has CDR1 SGHAT and CDR2 FQNNGV. The V end was cut by 2 bases, the J end by 1 base, with 5 bases between. The CDR3 here is CASSLNSQETQYF. As DNA, the CDR3 is TGTGCCAGCAGCTTAAACAGCCAAGAGACCCAGTACTTC.

This chain joins TRBV19 and TRBJ2-3; possibly TRBD2 for D (6 bases). Trimming left V 7 bases short and J 3 bases short, with 14 bases between. Germline values: CDR1 LNHDA, CDR2 SQIVND (reference sequence). The CDR3 consists of 14 residues. For the CDR3, the DNA is TGTGCCAGTACCCCCACGGGGGTAACAGATACGCAGTATTTT. Its translation is CASTPTGVTDTQYF. The entire variable domain, with the rest obtained from reference TRBV19 and TRBJ2-3, is as follows: DGGITQSPKYLFRKEGQNVTLSCEQNLNHDAMYWYRQDPGQGLRLIYYSQIVNDFQKGDIAEGYSVSREKKESFPLTVTSAQKNPTAFYLCASTPTGVTDTQYFGPGTRLTVL.

The chain joins TRBV19 to TRBJ1-5; weak D call: TRBD1 (6 bases). Germline V lookup: CDR1 LNHDA, CDR2 SQIVND (reference sequence). V lost 4 bases to trimming and J lost 3 bases, with 10 bases between them. The CDR3 runs 14 residues. This chain's CDR3 is CASSTGGPNQPQHF. CDR3 nucleotide sequence: TGTGCCAGTAGTACGGGGGGGCCCAATCAGCCCCAGCATTTT.

The gene calls are TRBV5-1 and TRBJ1-4; a possible D gene is TRBD1 (5 bases). The germline CDR1 and CDR2 sequences are SGHRS and YFSETQ. This CDR3 is built from 14 residues. Trimming took off 6 bases at V and 4 bases at J, with 13 bases between the two ends. The CDR3 DNA is TGCGCCAGCAAGGTCAGGGATGGTAATGAAAAACTGTTTTTT. Translation gives CASKVRDGNEKLFF.

The V call is TRBV5-1, the J call TRBJ1-4, with 9 bases lining up with TRBD1. V lost 3 bases to trimming and J lost 5 bases; unmatched junction nucleotides: 2. The CDR3 totals 14 residues. The germline gives CDR1 SGHRS, CDR2 YFSETQ. CDR3 protein: CASSSGTGNEKLFF. In nucleotides, the CDR3 is TGCGCCAGCAGCTCCGGGACAGGGAATGAAAAACTGTTTTTT.

This chain connects TRBV6-2 or TRBV6-3 to TRBJ2-6, with TRBD1 matching 9 bases. The ends lost 5 bases at V and 2 bases at J; junction bases unmatched: 1. This CDR3 has 15 amino acids. Germline assignment: CDR1 MNHEY and CDR2 SVGEGT. Written as DNA, the CDR3 is TGTGCCAGCAGTCGACAGGGGGCTGGGGCCAACGTCCTGACTTTC. It yields the protein CASSRQGAGANVLTF.

This sequence joins TRBV6-5 and TRBJ1-6; 7 nucleotides align to TRBD1. Germline-derived CDR1 and CDR2 are MNHEY and SVGAGI. The CDR3 is 14 residues long. Trimming at V came to 6 bases and at J to 10 bases, leaving 9 bases not matched to a gene. DNA for the CDR3: TGTGCCAGCAGCCTCGACAGGGCCGTCTCACCCCTCCACTTT. This sequence encodes CASSLDRAVSPLHF.

This chain uses TRBV5-1 with TRBJ2-1; TRBD1 agrees at 7 bases. The CDR3 loop spans 15 amino acids. Trimming at V came to 1 base and at J to 6 bases, leaving 7 bases not matched to a gene. Germline V CDR1 and CDR2: SGHRS, YFSETQ. CDR3 coding DNA: TGCGCCAGCAGCTTGAAGCCGGCAGGGGGCAATGAGCAGTTCTTC. Its protein is CASSLKPAGGNEQFF.

CDR3 region: CASSQETGENQPQHF. The CDR3 DNA reads as TGCGCCAGCAGCCAGGAGACAGGGGAAAATCAGCCCCAGCATTTT. V and J are TRBV5-1 and TRBJ1-5, with 8 bases fitting TRBD1. The CDR3 has 15 residues. Germline CDR1 reads SGHRS; CDR2 reads YFSETQ. J gave up 4 bases and V 4 bases, and 7 bases lay outside the gene matches. Based on the CDR3 plus reference TRBV5-1 and TRBJ1-5, the full variable domain is KAGVTQTPRYLIKTRGQQVTLSCSPISGHRSVSWYQQTPGQGLQFLFEYFSETQRNKGNFPGRFSGRQFSNSRSEMNVSTLELGDSALYLCASSQETGENQPQHFGDGTRLSIL.